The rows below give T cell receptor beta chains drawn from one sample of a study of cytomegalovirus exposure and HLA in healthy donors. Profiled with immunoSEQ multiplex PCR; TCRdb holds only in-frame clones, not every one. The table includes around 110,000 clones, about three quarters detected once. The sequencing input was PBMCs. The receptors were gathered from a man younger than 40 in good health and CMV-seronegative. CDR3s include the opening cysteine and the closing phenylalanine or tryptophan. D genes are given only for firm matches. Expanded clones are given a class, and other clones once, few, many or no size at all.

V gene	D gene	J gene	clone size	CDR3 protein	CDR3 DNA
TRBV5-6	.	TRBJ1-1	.	CASSFNRVGSFF	TGTGCCAGCAGCTTTAACAGGGTAGGAAGTTTCTTT
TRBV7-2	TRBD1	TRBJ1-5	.	CASSPGGGNQPQHF	TGTGCCAGCAGCCCAGGGGGCGGGAATCAGCCCCAGCATTTT
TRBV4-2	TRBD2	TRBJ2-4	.	CASSQGLAGAYNIQYF	TGTGCCAGCAGCCAAGGACTAGCGGGAGCCTATAACATTCAGTACTTC
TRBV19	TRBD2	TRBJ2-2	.	CASIGLAGAYGRELFF	TGTGCCAGTATCGGACTAGCGGGCGCCTACGGCCGGGAGCTGTTTTTT
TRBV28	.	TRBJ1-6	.	CASSDSGVSAPLHF	TGTGCCAGCAGCGACTCGGGAGTAAGTGCACCCCTCCACTTT
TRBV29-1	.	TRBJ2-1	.	CSISSASYNEQFF	TGCAGCATCTCTAGCGCCTCCTACAATGAGCAGTTCTTC
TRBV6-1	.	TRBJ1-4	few	CASSEAFKDSDNEKLFF	TGTGCCAGCAGTGAAGCCTTTAAGGACAGCGACAATGAAAAACTGTTTTTT
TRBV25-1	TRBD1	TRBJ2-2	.	CASSIQGFTRTGELFF	TGTGCCAGCAGTATACAGGGGTTTACTCGCACCGGGGAGCTGTTTTTT
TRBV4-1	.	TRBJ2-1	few	CASSPDTYNEQFF	TGCGCCAGCAGCCCTGACACGTACAATGAGCAGTTCTTC
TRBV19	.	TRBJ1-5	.	CASTADRVNQPQHF	TGTGCCAGTACCGCGGACAGAGTCAATCAGCCCCAGCATTTT
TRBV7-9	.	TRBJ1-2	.	CASSFPDDRTNYGYTF	TGTGCCAGCAGCTTCCCAGACGACAGAACTAACTATGGCTACACCTTC
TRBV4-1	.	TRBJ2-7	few	CASSQVTGPYEQYF	TGCGCCAGCAGCCAAGTCACAGGGCCCTACGAGCAGTACTTC
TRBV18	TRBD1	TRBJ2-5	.	CASSPTQGAGETQYF	TGTGCCAGCTCACCTACACAGGGGGCAGGAGAGACCCAGTACTTC
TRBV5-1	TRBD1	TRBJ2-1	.	CASRLFTGTGGNEQFF	TGCGCCAGCAGACTATTTACCGGGACAGGTGGCAATGAGCAGTTCTTC
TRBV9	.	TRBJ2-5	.	CASSVVGNEETQYF	TGTGCCAGCAGCGTAGTTGGCAACGAAGAGACCCAGTACTTC
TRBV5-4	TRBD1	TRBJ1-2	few	CASSPRDRANYGYTF	TGTGCCAGCAGCCCCCGGGACAGGGCTAACTATGGCTACACCTTC
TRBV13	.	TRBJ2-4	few	CASSLAQVKNIQYF	TGTGCCAGCAGCTTAGCCCAGGTCAAAAACATTCAGTACTTC
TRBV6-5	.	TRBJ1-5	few	CASSEQTRTSPQHF	TGTGCCAGCAGTGAACAGACAAGGACATCGCCCCAGCATTTT